Detailed here is one T cell receptor beta chain. The V end was cut by 6 bases, the J end by 8 bases, with 20 bases between. This CDR3 region has 15 residues. From germline, CDR1 is MNHNY and CDR2 SVGAGI (reference sequence). This sample is drawn from a study of blood T cells in healthy people across ages. Healthy Caucasian individuals from Russia aged about 6 to 90 were enrolled as donors. With a J-beta primer mix and a sample-barcoded 5' primer, a second PCR ran about 6 to 11 cycles. TCRdb reanalysed the 5' RACE reads using MiXCR and keeps one entry per CDR3 protein. The sample has approximately 800,000 distinct CDR3 sequences, about 53% seen once; the top ten hold 41%.

This TCR came from a man at least 80 years old in good health. Sequencing was performed on blood. This sequence joins TRBV6-6 and TRBJ2-1; D is tentatively TRBD1 or TRBD2 (6 bases each). The CDR3, as DNA: TGTGCCAGCAGGACCGGGGTTAGGGGGGTCCATGAGCAGTTCTTC. Translated, it gives CASRTGVRGVHEQFF.